This T cell receptor (beta chain) was identified in a study of T-cell reconstitution after alpha-beta-depleted transplantation in children. It was with unique molecular identifiers that the TCRbeta library was prepared. TCRdb re-called the PCR reads with MiXCR, one entry per CDR3 protein. Of roughly 98,000 distinct CDR3 sequences listed, roughly a sixth are singletons. The sequence was collected from a male patient aged 2 to 10 who had a stem cell transplant for acute lymphoblastic leukemia, so the T cells may come from the graft donor. Source: PBMCs, mostly from graft donor cells, taken 180 days after TCRalphabeta/CD19-depleted stem cell transplant.

Here the CDR3 DNA reads TGTGCCAGCAGCGCCCCGACCGATGGATTAATACTAGAGACTGAAGCTTTCTTT. Residues: CASSAPTDGLILETEAFF. This chain joins TRBV11-1 and TRBJ1-1; unclear D gene. The CDR3 has 18 amino acids. V lost 5 bases and J lost 5, with 27 bases in between. Germline V gene lookup returns CDR1 SGHAT and CDR2 FQDESV (reference sequence).